The present entry profiles one T cell receptor beta chain with its context. Its antigen remains unidentified. The data originate from a study of OX40 agonist ivuxolimab in advanced cancers. In the study overall: The eligibility criteria allowed prior anti-PD-1, anti-PD-L1 or anti-CTLA-4 therapy, and 30% to 45% had some.

Repertoires were generated with immunoSEQ multiplex PCR, while TCRdb's copy carries only in-frame clones and drops some. The profile shows 60,000 to 65,000 clones, about 91% of them singletons. Whole-study results and caveats: Not determined was the antigen specificity of the expanded peripheral T cells. CD4+ and CD8+ blood T cells expanded clonally by week 6 at 0.1 to 3.0 mg/kg.

The sample consisted of CD4+ or CD8+ T cells sorted from blood, taken in a trial of the OX40 agonist ivuxolimab. This receptor was obtained from an adult with an advanced solid tumor such as melanoma, head and neck, liver or kidney cancer.

The CDR3 protein is CASSRQPGAGETQYF. The CDR3 region has the DNA TGTGCCAGCAGCCGACAGCCAGGGGCCGGGGAGACCCAGTACTTC. The V call is TRBV7-9, the J call TRBJ2-5; tentatively, D is TRBD1 (6 bases). The CDR3 loop spans 15 amino acids. Between the trimmed V and J ends, which lost 5 bases and 5 bases, there was a span of 18 bases. The germline CDR1 and CDR2 sequences are SEHNR and FQNEAQ (reference sequence).